This T cell receptor (beta chain) was obtained from a study of blood T cell repertoires in COVID-19 (dated by TCRdb to about 2020). A note on the overall study: The collaborator samples originated in the United States, Italy and Spain and spanned the acute and convalescent phases of COVID-19. The material from the prospective study consisted of cDNA or gDNA derived from T cells, B-cell-depleted T cells, or PBMCs. Deeply sampled blood TCRbeta repertoires from subjects exposed to, actively infected with, or recovered from COVID-19 were included in the dataset. The repertoires were made available in a free public database intended to serve as a resource for research on the immune response to SARS-CoV-2. Samples came from the ongoing ImmuneRACE study (first 160 participants) plus 1,254 subjects from 6 global collaborators. Sample metadata almost always included a de-identified subject ID, COVID-19 status, age in years and sex. Where available, HLA class I and class II types were obtained from metadata supplied by the sample provider rather than from assay-based typing. What the authors observed across the whole study: The amount of clinical and demographic metadata varied by source and participant and was provided uncurated.

As concerns this clone: Its cognate antigen has yet to be identified. No per-base quality is available; no much larger clone lies one base away.

The collaborating institutions used their own protocols to collect whole blood in K2EDTA tubes. For TCRbeta analysis, collaborators shipped samples in one of three forms: frozen whole blood, isolated PBMCs, or DNA extracted from either of those sample types. The CDR3 covers 14 residues, taking in both the cysteine and the phenylalanine. CDR3 DNA only is kept here, 42 bases in frame from base 1. V sheds 2 bases and J sheds 7 bases, leaving 12 bases between their ends. CDR1 and CDR2 (SGHRS, YFSETQ) derive from the germline V gene. TCRbeta CDR3 regions were amplified from genomic DNA using the immunoSEQ Assay, a bias-controlled multiplex PCR. The study's processing was this. The number of nucleated cells in each sample was estimated from the amplification of reference gene primers within the assay. To quantify the absolute abundance of each unique TCRbeta CDR3 rearrangement, sequence reads were collapsed and filtered. For each sample, productive Simpson clonality was calculated by taking the square root of Simpson's diversity index across productive rearrangements. TCRdb re-hosts the immuneACCESS table, in-frame sequences only. Its copies lack some clones; in the studies checked, an unresolved V gene accounts for under half of them, and the cause for the rest is not known. V and J calls and clone size are copied from that table; D and trimming were computed from the DNA. The sample table lists 250,000 to 300,000 clones, around 79% of them with a count of one. The ten biggest clones cover approximately 3.2% of the sample.

The clonotype originates from a woman older than 75 with acute or convalescent COVID-19. This receptor chain uses TRBV5-1 and TRBJ1-4; tentative D gene TRBD1, with 5 bases matching. The specimen was peripheral blood. The CDR3 amino acid sequence is: CASSFGTGGEKLFF. The DNA reads TGCGCCAGCAGCTTTGGGACCGGGGGTGAAAAACTGTTTTTT.